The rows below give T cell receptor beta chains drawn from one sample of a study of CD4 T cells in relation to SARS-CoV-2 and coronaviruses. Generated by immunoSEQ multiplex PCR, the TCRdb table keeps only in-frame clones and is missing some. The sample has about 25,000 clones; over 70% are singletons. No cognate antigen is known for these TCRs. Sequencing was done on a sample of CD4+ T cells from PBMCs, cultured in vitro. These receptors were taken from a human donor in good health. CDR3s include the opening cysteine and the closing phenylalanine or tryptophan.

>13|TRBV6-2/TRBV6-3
CASSYGPYYEQYF
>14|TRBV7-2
CASSLARSADTQYF
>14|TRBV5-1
CASSPTGATGELFF
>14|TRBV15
CATSRDRGAEKLFF
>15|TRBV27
CASSTTSGGANEQFF
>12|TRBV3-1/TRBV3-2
CASSYSGNTIYF
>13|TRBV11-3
CASSLTENTEAFF
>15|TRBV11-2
CASSFGRGPYNEQFF
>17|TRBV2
CASSEAPSGHLFDEQFF
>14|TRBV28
CASTRLGTNEKLFF
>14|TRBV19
CACRWNQGVYGYTF
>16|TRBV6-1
CASSEAVGWDYHEAFF
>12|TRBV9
CASSPGTGEQFF
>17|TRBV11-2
CASSSGSRGLAEETQYF
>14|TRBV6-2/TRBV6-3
CASSYGGPTDTQYF
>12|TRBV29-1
CSAELGATEAFF
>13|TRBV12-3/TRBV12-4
CASSPGAGETQYF
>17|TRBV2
CASSVGGAGPSYNEQFF
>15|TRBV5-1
CASSLGTGSTGELFF
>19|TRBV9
CASSVESGASGGAGKEQFF
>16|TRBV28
CASSPQTANSNQPQHF
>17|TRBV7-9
CASSLVIGGGSYNEQFF
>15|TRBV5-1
CASSLVSGRADTQYF
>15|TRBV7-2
CASSASGSSYNEQFF
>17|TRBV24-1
CATQAWGTGGPTDTQYF
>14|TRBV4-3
CASSRDRGNYGYTF
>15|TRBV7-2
CASSSNPGDKETQYF
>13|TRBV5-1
CASSFQVGHEQYF
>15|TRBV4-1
CASSQEARGSEKLFF
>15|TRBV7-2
CASSPSTSGSGEQYF
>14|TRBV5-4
CASSFQDMNTEAFF
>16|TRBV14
CASSQGGAPSGSPLHF
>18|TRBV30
CAWSELPLRIGGGSPLHF
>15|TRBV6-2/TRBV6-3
CASSLDRLNTGELFF
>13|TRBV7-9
CASSLDPRYEQYF
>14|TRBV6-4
CASSVQQGAGGYTF
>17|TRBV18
CASSQNLGGQDNYGYTF
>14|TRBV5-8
CASSPPDWGYGYTF
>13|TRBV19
CASSIPQGYGYTF
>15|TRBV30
CAWVDRATMNTEAFF
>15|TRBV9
CASSVGVSSYNEQFF
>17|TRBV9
CASSVGSSGGRGETQYF
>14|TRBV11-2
CASSYDGGVNIQYF
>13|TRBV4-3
CASSQGKGLGYTF
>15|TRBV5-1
CASSLMGFLNQPQHF
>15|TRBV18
CASSSQGQEGTEAFF
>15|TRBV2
CASSLDTSGGNTIYF
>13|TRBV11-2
CASRTSGSWEQYF
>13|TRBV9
CASSVRGNTEAFF
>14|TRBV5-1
CASSLDPGIYEQYF
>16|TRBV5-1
CASSLEGREGTDTQYF
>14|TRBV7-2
CASSLRQITDTQYF
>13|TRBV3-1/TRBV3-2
CASSQSTGNEQFF
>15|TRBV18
CASSPRTGGMETQYF
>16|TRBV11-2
CASSSPSGISYNEQFF
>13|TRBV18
CASSPNRDETQYF
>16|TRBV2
CASRFRVSRSGNTIYF
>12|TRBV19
CASIYFGREQYF
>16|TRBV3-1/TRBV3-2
CASSQGLAGGSDTQYF
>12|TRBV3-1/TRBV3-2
CASSDPPYGYTF